The entry that follows covers one TCR beta chain sequence. Its antigen is not known. The identical CDR3 is also encoded by other nucleotide sequences in the sample. V lost 2 bases to trimming and J lost 2 bases, with 6 bases between them. Germline CDR1 is MNHNS and CDR2 is SASEGT. The CDR3 is 13 residues long. Measured with immunoSEQ multiplex PCR; TCRdb has only the in-frame clones, and not every one. The sample consists of roughly 700,000 clones, about 90% of them appearing once. These data belong to a study of Ad26.COV2.S vaccination and SARS-CoV-2 variants. Study conclusions and caveats: Spike-specific TCR breadth was greater after Ad26.COV2.S than placebo.

The treatment here: some 19 received Ad26.COV2.S at low or high dose, single or two shots; 5 received placebo; per-sample allocation not given. Samples came from day 63 after the first vaccine or placebo injection. The vaccine antigen was prefusion-stabilized Wuhan SARS-CoV-2 spike. The specimen comprised peripheral blood, sampled in a trial of Ad26.COV2.S vaccine versus placebo. The receptor comes from a person between 18 and 60 years old who received the Ad26.COV2.S COVID-19 vaccine or a placebo. The chain recombines TRBV6-1 with TRBJ1-1, with a tentative D call TRBD1 (5 bases). The chain's CDR3 is CASSEQGNTEAFF. The DNA of the CDR3 is TGTGCCAGCAGTGAACAGGGCAACACTGAAGCTTTCTTT.